This TCR beta chain came from a study of cytomegalovirus exposure and HLA in healthy donors. PCR used 60 Vbeta primers and 13 Jbeta primers. The table came from immunoSEQ multiplex PCR; TCRdb's copy has only in-frame clones and leaves some out. The table has approximately 170,000 clones, 65% to 85% seen once. The CDR3 sequence is 13 residues long. Per the germline V gene, CDR1 is SGHTA and CDR2 is FQGNSA. The sequence was collected from a boy aged 2 to 9 in good health and CMV-seronegative. This rearrangement joins TRBV7-2 to TRBJ2-5; the D gene is possibly TRBD2 (5 bases). Gene TRBJ2-7 matches the end of the DNA better, so the J call may be wrong. Sequenced input: PBMCs. The CDR3, as DNA: TGTGCCAGCAGCTTAGCGGACTTCCACGAGCAGTACTTC. Its translation: CASSLADFHEQYF.